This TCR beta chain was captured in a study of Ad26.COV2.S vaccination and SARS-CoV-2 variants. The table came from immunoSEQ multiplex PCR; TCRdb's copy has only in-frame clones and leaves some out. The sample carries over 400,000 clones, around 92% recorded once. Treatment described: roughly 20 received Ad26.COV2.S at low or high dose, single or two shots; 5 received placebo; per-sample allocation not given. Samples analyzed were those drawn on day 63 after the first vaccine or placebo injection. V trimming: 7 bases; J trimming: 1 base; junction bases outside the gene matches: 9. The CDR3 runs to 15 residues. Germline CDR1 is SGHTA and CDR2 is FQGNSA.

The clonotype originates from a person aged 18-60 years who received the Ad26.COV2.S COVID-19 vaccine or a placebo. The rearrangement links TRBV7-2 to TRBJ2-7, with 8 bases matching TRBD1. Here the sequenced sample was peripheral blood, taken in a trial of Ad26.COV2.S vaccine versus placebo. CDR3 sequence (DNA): TGTGCCAGCACCCTTGGACAGGGTTCTTCCTACGAGCAGTACTTC. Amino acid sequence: CASTLGQGSSYEQYF.